The clone carrying this T cell receptor (beta chain) was seen only a few times. Here immunoSEQ multiplex PCR was the method, and the copy in TCRdb shows in-frame clones only, minus some. This table has about 140,000 clones, about three quarters appearing once. The data were obtained in a study of blood T cell repertoires in COVID-19. Study-level background: PBMCs, B-cell-depleted T cells, or T cells provided the cDNA or gDNA that made up the material.

V dropped 6 bases and J dropped 4; count of bases not matched to a gene: 10. This CDR3 has 16 residues. Germline V gene lookup returns CDR1 LGHNA and CDR2 YSLEER. The chain links TRBV4-3 to TRBJ1-4, with 8 bases that match TRBD1. The TCR was taken from a woman older than 75 with active or convalescent COVID-19. Sample: peripheral blood. The CDR3 DNA reads as TGCGCCAGCAGTCGACAGCACAGGGGGAGTAATGAAAAACTGTTTTTT. Amino acids: CASSRQHRGSNEKLFF.